This T cell receptor beta chain is from a study of T cell clusters in autoimmune cytopenias. Study-wide points: TRB repertoire shifts in secondary cytopenia and chronic lymphocytic leukemia mostly reflected lymphoma, not autoimmunity.

About 37,500 genome equivalents of blood DNA were amplified for TRB. TRB rearrangements were amplified by touch-down multiplex PCR with mixed TRB-A/B primers. TCRdb reprocessed the multiplex PCR reads and keeps a single row for each CDR3 protein, giving no DNA. Listed are 4,900 or so distinct CDR3 sequences; about 16% falls within the top ten. The CDR3 consists of 14 residues. Germline values: CDR1 MNHNS, CDR2 SASEGT. A word on this clonotype: As yet, its antigen is unknown.

V gene TRBV6-1 combines with J gene TRBJ1-5; TCRdb designates TRBD1, a call that cannot be tested without DNA. Material for sequencing was peripheral blood. The clonotype originates from a human donor with an autoimmune cytopenia or autoimmune hepatitis (not recorded which). The chain's CDR3 is CASTLRQQNQPQHF.